The next 2 T cell receptor beta chains were all read from a single sample in a study of beta chain features in type 1 diabetes. The authors reverse transcribed all of the isolated RNA, so sequencing captured expressed TCRB transcripts. TCRdb's copy holds only in-frame clones and misses some; the assay was immunoSEQ multiplex PCR. This table holds around 250,000 clones, around 14% found once. Material: naive CD4+ T cells from blood. The receptors stem from a middle-aged woman in good health.

V is TRBV27 and J is TRBJ1-2; D gene unclear. The germline V gene has CDR1 MNHEY and CDR2 SMNVEV (reference sequence). The CDR3 has 14 residues. V was cut by 6 bases and J by 8 bases, with 19 bases left in between. CDR3 loop: CASSASKPGSGYTF. The CDR3, as DNA: TGTGCCAGCAGCGCTTCAAAGCCGGGTTCCGGCTACACCTTC.

V gene TRBV6-1 combines with J gene TRBJ1-2; TRBD1 agrees at 8 bases. The junction had 5 bases not matched to a gene; V was cut back by 5 bases and J by 3 bases. Per germline, CDR1 MNHNS and CDR2 SASEGT. This CDR3 spans 14 amino acids. Written as DNA, the CDR3 is TGTGCCAGCAGTTCTCAGACAGGGGACTATGGCTACACCTTC. Translating gives CASSSQTGDYGYTF.